A selection of T cell receptor beta chains follows, all from one sample in a study of blood T cell repertoires in COVID-19. The repertoire was sequenced with immunoSEQ multiplex PCR; TCRdb's copy has only in-frame clones and lacks some. This table has around 80,000 clones, over 80% appearing once. Sequencing input: peripheral blood. The receptors originated from a woman of 80 years or more with acute or convalescent COVID-19. CDR3s include the opening cysteine and the closing phenylalanine or tryptophan. A D gene is named only where the DNA matches it firmly. Expanded clones get a size class; other rows say once, few or many, or leave the size out.

>-|TRBV18|TRBJ2-2|-
CASSPRRAGDTGELFF
TGTGCCAGCTCACCACGGAGGGCAGGAGACACCGGGGAGCTGTTTTTT
>-|TRBV19|TRBJ2-3|-
CAKLERQDEVSPDTQYF
TGTGCCAAGTTAGAAAGACAGGACGAAGTCAGCCCAGATACGCAGTATTTT
>-|TRBV5-1|TRBJ2-7|-
CASSDTGTLTYEQYF
TGCGCCAGCAGCGATACCGGGACATTGACCTACGAGCAGTACTTC
>-|TRBV28|TRBJ2-7|-
CASYNGGDAYEQYF
TGTGCCAGCTACAATGGAGGGGATGCCTACGAGCAGTACTTC
>-|TRBV10-3|TRBJ1-2|-
CAISEGEAVTNYGYTF
TGTGCCATCAGTGAGGGAGAGGCAGTCACTAACTATGGCTACACCTTC
>-|TRBV5-4|TRBJ1-6|TRBD1
CASSLDRGYNSPLHF
TGTGCCAGCAGCCTGGACAGGGGATATAATTCACCCCTCCACTTT
>-|TRBV7-2|TRBJ1-1|TRBD1
CASSLSRDRVTNTEAFF
TGTGCCAGCAGCTTATCCCGGGACAGGGTGACGAACACTGAAGCTTTCTTT
>-|TRBV2|TRBJ1-3|-
CASSELNTIYF
TGTGCCAGCAGTGAACTAAACACCATATATTTT
>few|TRBV7-2|TRBJ2-1|TRBD1
CASSFDRGRENEQFF
TGTGCCAGCAGCTTCGACAGGGGGCGTGAGAATGAGCAGTTCTTC
>-|TRBV9|TRBJ2-5|TRBD2
CASSVSTSGSRETQYF
TGTGCCAGCAGCGTAAGTACTAGCGGGAGTCGAGAGACCCAGTACTTC
>-|TRBV4-1|TRBJ2-5|-
CASSQGGGEEETQYF
TGCGCCAGCAGCCAAGGGGGAGGCGAGGAAGAGACCCAGTACTTC
>-|TRBV20-1|TRBJ2-1|-
CSASAGSLYNEQFF
TGCAGTGCTAGTGCGGGGAGTCTCTACAATGAGCAGTTCTTC
>-|TRBV6-6|TRBJ2-2|TRBD1
CASSFTGDAGELFF
TGTGCCAGCAGTTTCACAGGGGACGCCGGGGAGCTGTTTTTT
>once|TRBV2|TRBJ2-2|TRBD2
CASRGRAFTGELFF
TGTGCCAGCAGGGGGAGGGCCTTCACCGGGGAGCTGTTTTTT
>-|TRBV5-1|TRBJ2-2|TRBD1
CASGGQGWGTGELFF
TGCGCCAGCGGCGGACAGGGGTGGGGCACCGGGGAGCTGTTTTTT
>-|TRBV6-4|TRBJ2-7|-
CASIGGYYEQYF
TGTGCCAGCATCGGAGGGTACTACGAGCAGTACTTC
>once|TRBV7-9|TRBJ1-4|-
CASSLARGEKLFF
TGTGCCAGCAGCTTAGCCCGCGGGGAAAAACTGTTTTTT
>-|TRBV6-2/TRBV6-3|TRBJ1-1|-
CASSYMGANTEAFF
TGTGCCAGCAGTTACATGGGGGCGAACACTGAAGCTTTCTTT
>-|TRBV10-3|TRBJ2-3|TRBD1
CAISGTGNTDTQYF
TGTGCCATCAGTGGGACAGGGAACACAGATACGCAGTATTTT
>-|TRBV7-2|TRBJ2-7|-
CASSPQGGQLYEQYF
TGTGCCAGCAGCCCACAGGGGGGGCAACTCTACGAGCAGTACTTC
>-|TRBV28|TRBJ2-3|TRBD1
CASSLGQVTDTQYF
TGTGCCAGCAGTTTGGGACAGGTCACAGATACGCAGTATTTT
>-|TRBV3-1/TRBV3-2|TRBJ2-1|-
CASSQSRGNEQFF
TGTGCCAGCAGCCAGTCTCGCGGCAATGAGCAGTTCTTC
>-|TRBV5-4|TRBJ2-7|TRBD1
CASSRDRGSYEQYF
TGTGCCAGCAGCAGAGACAGGGGGTCTTACGAGCAGTACTTC
>-|TRBV15|TRBJ2-7|TRBD2
CATSRREGGDEQYF
TGTGCCACCAGCCGACGGGAGGGAGGCGACGAGCAGTACTTC
>few|TRBV25-1|TRBJ1-6|-
CASSDRGGSPLHF
TGTGCCAGCAGTGACAGGGGTGGGTCACCCCTCCACTTT
>-|TRBV7-8|TRBJ2-3|-
CASSLVASGASTDTQYF
TGTGCCAGCAGCTTAGTCGCAAGTGGGGCAAGCACAGATACGCAGTATTTT
>-|TRBV28|TRBJ1-3|-
CASSLEVGGTIYF
TGTGCCAGCAGTTTAGAAGTAGGCGGCACCATATATTTT
>-|TRBV6-4|TRBJ2-1|TRBD2
CASSDCLAGRYNEQFF
TGTGCCAGCAGTGACTGTCTAGCGGGACGCTACAATGAGCAGTTCTTC
>-|TRBV2|TRBJ1-4|-
CASSGARQGWNEKLFF
TGTGCCAGCAGTGGTGCAAGGCAGGGGTGGAATGAAAAACTGTTTTTT
>-|TRBV3-1/TRBV3-2|TRBJ2-1|TRBD2
CASSQGTSVNEQFF
TGTGCCAGCAGCCAAGGGACTAGCGTCAATGAGCAGTTCTTC
>-|TRBV2|TRBJ1-6|-
CASSEDRVGNSPLHF
TGTGCCAGCAGTGAAGACAGGGTCGGGAATTCACCCCTCCACTTT
>-|TRBV27|TRBJ2-7|-
CASRGGYEQYF
TGTGCCAGCAGGGGCGGGTACGAGCAGTACTTC
>-|TRBV10-3|TRBJ2-7|-
CAISESRGEQYF
TGTGCCATCAGTGAGTCCAGGGGCGAGCAGTACTTC
>-|TRBV24-1|TRBJ2-1|-
CATSDLYINEQFF
TGTGCCACCAGTGATTTGTACATCAATGAGCAGTTCTTC
>-|TRBV5-1|TRBJ2-3|-
CASSLVQVSDTQYF
TGCGCCAGCAGCTTGGTCCAGGTGTCAGATACGCAGTATTTT
>-|TRBV28|TRBJ1-1|-
CASSPMRGRAFF
TGTGCCAGCTCTCCTATGCGGGGGAGGGCTTTCTTT
>-|TRBV18|TRBJ2-5|-
CASSPYRDSGDQYF
TGTGCCAGCTCACCATATCGGGACTCCGGGGACCAGTACTTC
>-|TRBV28|TRBJ1-5|-
CASTAPGGRSNQPQHF
TGTGCCAGCACCGCCCCGGGGGGTAGGAGCAATCAGCCCCAGCATTTT
>-|TRBV2|TRBJ2-5|-
CASSYTQETQYF
TGTGCCAGCAGTTACACCCAAGAGACCCAGTACTTC
>few|TRBV29-1|TRBJ2-1|TRBD2
CSETSGSYNEQFF
TGCAGTGAGACTAGCGGGTCCTACAATGAGCAGTTCTTC
>-|TRBV11-3|TRBJ2-7|TRBD1
CASSLDAGTGTYEQYF
TGTGCCAGCAGCTTAGATGCCGGGACAGGTACCTACGAGCAGTACTTC
>-|TRBV6-5|TRBJ1-1|TRBD1
CASQGDFGLGTEAFF
TGTGCCAGCCAGGGGGATTTTGGACTCGGCACTGAAGCTTTCTTT